Sequencing of this T cell receptor beta chain was carried out in a study of metastatic and nonmetastatic thyroid tumors (dated by TCRdb to between 2020 and 2021). For the wider study: Repertoires from peripheral blood and from tumor or nodule tissue samples of malignant and benign thyroid patients were compared.

The CDR3 covers 13 residues, taking in both the cysteine and the phenylalanine. Kept here is only the CDR3 DNA, which spans 39 bases and is read in frame from base 1. Per the germline V gene, SGHNT is the CDR1 and YENEEA is the CDR2. The V and J ends are trimmed by 5 bases and 7 bases, leaving 11 bases between them. None of the patients had been given any treatment before thyroid surgery. The study retrospectively analysed patient clinical samples collected from about 2011 to 2018 using T-cell receptor beta sequencing. This clone was seen ten or more times. Its antigen is unknown. The record has no base qualities; no much larger clone is one base away. Beyond this particular receptor, the publication reports: TCR beta diversity was reported as significantly higher in malignant tumors than in benign nodules, in both blood and tumor samples.

Receptor libraries were prepared by PCR. Sequencing relied on an Illumina HiSeq 4000. High-throughput sequencing was used to profile the TCR beta-chain CDR3 region of each patient. In the source study's methods: The researchers built a classifier to tell apart papillary thyroid cancer patients with distant metastasis, based on CDR3 differences among clinicopathological groups. Repertoire diversity was assessed with the Shannon index, and tumor-blood repertoire similarity with the Morisita-Horn index. The public reads were reanalyzed by TCRdb: fastp trimming at Q25, MiXCR alignment, in-frame beta chains only. The V and J calls and clone size come from TCRdb's table, not from the authors' own analysis. The sample contains roughly 98,000 clones, under 15% of them found a single time. The top ten clones comprise 3.6% of the sample.

The source is a female donor with papillary thyroid cancer or a benign thyroid nodule (not recorded which). Some clones in this sample may be carry-over from other donors' samples. The sample comprised blood. This sequence uses TRBV11-3 and TRBJ2-2, with TRBD1 as a weak D call on 6 bases. The DNA reads as follows: TGTGCCAGCAGCCGGACAGTTGACGGGGAGCTGTTTTTT. Its translation is CASSRTVDGELFF.